The 9 T cell receptor beta chains in this list originate from one sample, sequenced in a study of blood T cell repertoires in COVID-19. The protocol was immunoSEQ multiplex PCR, while the TCRdb copy is restricted to in-frame clones and leaves out a portion. Of roughly 150,000 clones in the sample, over 75% were seen once. The source material was peripheral blood. The receptor source for this set is a man aged 18 to 29 with COVID-19, enrolled during active disease.

The chain joins TRBV9 to TRBJ1-2, with D maybe TRBD1 (6 bases). The CDR3 totals 15 residues. Germline CDR1 and CDR2: SGDLS and YYNGEE. Trimming cost V 0 bases and J 3 bases, with 12 bases left between them. CDR3 sequence (DNA): TGTGCCAGCAGCGTAGCTCGGGAGGGGGACTATGGCTACACCTTC. This codes for CASSVAREGDYGYTF.

This clone was found a few times. CDR3 amino acids: CASSPWEGRDEQFF. CDR3 bases: TGTGCCAGCAGCCCATGGGAGGGGCGGGATGAGCAGTTCTTC. V gene TRBV7-9 combines with J gene TRBJ2-1; 7 nucleotides align to TRBD2. The germline CDR1 and CDR2 sequences are SEHNR and FQNEAQ (reference sequence). The CDR3 sequence is 14 residues long. The junction had 9 bases not matched to a gene; V was cut back by 5 bases and J by 8 bases.

This clone was counted only a few times. The chain couples TRBV7-2 to TRBJ2-1; D perhaps matches TRBD1 (6 bases). The germline CDR1 and CDR2 sequences are SGHTA and FQGNSA. CDR3 length: 16 amino acids. The V and J ends lost 1 base and 0 bases respectively, with 10 bases between them. The CDR3 loop reads CASSLEGDSSYNEQFF. CDR3 coding DNA: TGTGCCAGCAGCTTAGAGGGGGATAGCTCCTACAATGAGCAGTTCTTC.

The genes are TRBV28 and TRBJ1-2; TRBD1 matches 7 bases. CDR3 length: 13 residues. Unmatched junction bases numbered 3, after V lost 3 bases and J lost 5 bases. Germline CDR1 MDHEN, CDR2 SYDVKM. The CDR3 DNA sequence: TGTGCCAGCAGTTTCTCAGGGGGTTATGGCTACACCTTC. This encodes CASSFSGGYGYTF.

The V gene is TRBV15, the J gene TRBJ1-1; the match to TRBD1 covers 8 bases. This CDR3 region has 16 residues. V was pared by 0 bases and J by 5 bases, with 8 bases of the junction left unmatched. Germline lookup yields CDR1 LNHNV and CDR2 YYDKDF (reference sequence). CDR3 region: CATSREGRGLRTEAFF. The CDR3 DNA is TGTGCCACCAGCAGAGAGGGCAGGGGGCTACGGACTGAAGCTTTCTTT.

This clone was seen a handful of times. This chain joins TRBV6-5 and TRBJ1-2; the D gene is possibly TRBD1 (5 bases). The germline gives CDR1 MNHEY, CDR2 SVGAGI. This CDR3 contains 14 residues. The V gene lost 6 bases and the J gene lost 5 bases, with 16 bases spanning the gap. CDR3 DNA sequence: TGTGCCAGCAGAGACCACGCAGGGATTTATGGCTACACCTTC. Protein sequence: CASRDHAGIYGYTF.

This clone appeared a single time. The chain recombines TRBV25-1 with TRBJ2-7; 7 positions agree with TRBD1. The CDR3 totals 14 residues. J gave up 0 bases and V 3 bases, and 2 bases lay outside the gene matches. The germline CDR1 and CDR2 sequences are MGHDK and SYGVNS. CDR3 nucleotides: TGTGCCAGCAGTGAGAAGGGGGCCTCCTACGAGCAGTACTTC. Translated: CASSEKGASYEQYF.

Written as DNA, the CDR3 is TGTGCCAGCAGTGCCCTGGGGGAGGACAAAAACATTCAGTACTTC. It is translated as CASSALGEDKNIQYF. V usage is TRBV28 and J usage is TRBJ2-4; TRBD2 is a possible D gene (6 bases). The germline V gene has CDR1 MDHEN and CDR2 SYDVKM. V lost 5 bases to trimming and J lost 3 bases, with 14 bases between them. The CDR3 is 15 residues long.

This clone showed up just a few times. The chain has TRBV6-5 and TRBJ2-5, with 7 bases identical to TRBD1. Germline CDR1 and CDR2: MNHEY and SVGAGI. The CDR3 is 14 residues long. Losses at the gene ends were 6 bases for V and 0 bases for J; bases not matched to a gene: 4. CDR3 coding DNA: TGTGCCAGCAGACGACAGGGTTACCAAGAGACCCAGTACTTC. Residues: CASRRQGYQETQYF.